What follows describes a single T cell receptor (beta chain). These data originate in a study of control samples from healthy donors and cancer patients. Germline assignment: CDR1 LGHDT and CDR2 YNNKEL (reference sequence). The CDR3 has 13 residues. Trimming shortened V by 2 bases and J by 5 bases, and 9 bases separated the two germline ends. Assay: immunoSEQ multiplex PCR; the TCRdb copy retains only in-frame clones and omits some. Of 100,000 to 150,000 clones detected, around 92% appear once; the ten largest clones hold less than 2.5%. The rearrangement joins TRBV3-1 (or the pseudogene TRBV3-2) to TRBJ1-1; D is undetermined. Sequenced input: blood. This TCR came from a woman in her 50s in good health. In nucleotides, the CDR3 is TGTGCCAGCAGCCAAATCAGAGGAACTGAAGCTTTCTTT. Its translation: CASSQIRGTEAFF.